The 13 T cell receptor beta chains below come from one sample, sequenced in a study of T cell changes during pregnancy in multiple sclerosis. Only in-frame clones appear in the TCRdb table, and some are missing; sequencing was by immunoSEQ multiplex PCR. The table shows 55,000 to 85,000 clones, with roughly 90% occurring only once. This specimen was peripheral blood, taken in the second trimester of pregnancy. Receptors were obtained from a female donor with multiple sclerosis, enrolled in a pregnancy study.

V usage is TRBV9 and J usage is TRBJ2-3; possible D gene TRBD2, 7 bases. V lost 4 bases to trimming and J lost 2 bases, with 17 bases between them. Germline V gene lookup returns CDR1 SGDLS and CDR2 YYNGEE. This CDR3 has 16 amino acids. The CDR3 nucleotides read TGTGCCAGCAGCCCCCTGGAGGGGGGGCCCACAGATACGCAGTATTTT. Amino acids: CASSPLEGGPTDTQYF.

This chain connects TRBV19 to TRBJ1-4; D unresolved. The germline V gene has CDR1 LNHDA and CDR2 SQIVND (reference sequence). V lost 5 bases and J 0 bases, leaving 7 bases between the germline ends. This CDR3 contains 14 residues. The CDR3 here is CASSPGSTNEKLFF. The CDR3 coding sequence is TGTGCCAGTAGTCCGGGGTCAACTAATGAAAAACTGTTTTTT. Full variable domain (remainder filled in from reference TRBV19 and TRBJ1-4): DGGITQSPKYLFRKEGQNVTLSCEQNLNHDAMYWYRQDPGQGLRLIYYSQIVNDFQKGDIAEGYSVSREKKESFPLTVTSAQKNPTAFYLCASSPGSTNEKLFFGSGTQLSVL.

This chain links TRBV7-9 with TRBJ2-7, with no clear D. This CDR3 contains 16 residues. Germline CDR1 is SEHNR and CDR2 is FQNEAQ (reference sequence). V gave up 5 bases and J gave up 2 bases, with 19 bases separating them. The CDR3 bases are TGTGCCAGCAGCCCCTATTCTGACGTGGGCACCTACGAGCAGTACTTC. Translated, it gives CASSPYSDVGTYEQYF.

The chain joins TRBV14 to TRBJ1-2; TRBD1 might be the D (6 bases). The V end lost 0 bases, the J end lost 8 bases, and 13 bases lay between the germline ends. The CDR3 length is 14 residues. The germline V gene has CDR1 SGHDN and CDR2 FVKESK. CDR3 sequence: CASSQDWDKRGYTF. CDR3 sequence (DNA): TGTGCCAGCAGCCAAGATTGGGACAAAAGGGGCTACACCTTC.

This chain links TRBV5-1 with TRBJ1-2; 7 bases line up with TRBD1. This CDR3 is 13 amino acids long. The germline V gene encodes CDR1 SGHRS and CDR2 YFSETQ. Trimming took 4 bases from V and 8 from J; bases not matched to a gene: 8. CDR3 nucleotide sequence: TGCGCCAGCAGCCCCCGACAGGGCGGCGGCTACACCTTC. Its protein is CASSPRQGGGYTF.

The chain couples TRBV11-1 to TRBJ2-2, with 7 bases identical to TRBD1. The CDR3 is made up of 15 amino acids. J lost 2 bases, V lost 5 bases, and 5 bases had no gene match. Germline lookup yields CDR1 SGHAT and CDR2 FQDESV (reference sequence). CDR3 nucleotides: TGTGCCAGCAGCCTCCGGGACAGCAACACCGGGGAGCTGTTTTTT. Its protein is CASSLRDSNTGELFF.

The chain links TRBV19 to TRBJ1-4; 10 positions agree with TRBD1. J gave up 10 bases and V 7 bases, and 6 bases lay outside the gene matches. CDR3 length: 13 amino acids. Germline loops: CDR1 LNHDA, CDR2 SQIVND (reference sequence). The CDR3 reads CASKGQGSGKLFF. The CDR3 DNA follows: TGTGCCAGTAAGGGACAGGGGAGCGGAAAACTGTTTTTT.

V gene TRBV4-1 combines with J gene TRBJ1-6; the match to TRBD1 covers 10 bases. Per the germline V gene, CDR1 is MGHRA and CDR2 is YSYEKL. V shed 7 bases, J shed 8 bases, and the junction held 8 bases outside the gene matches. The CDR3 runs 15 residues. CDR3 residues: CASTHRGQGDSPLHF. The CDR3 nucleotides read TGCGCCAGCACCCATCGTGGACAGGGGGATTCACCCCTCCACTTT.

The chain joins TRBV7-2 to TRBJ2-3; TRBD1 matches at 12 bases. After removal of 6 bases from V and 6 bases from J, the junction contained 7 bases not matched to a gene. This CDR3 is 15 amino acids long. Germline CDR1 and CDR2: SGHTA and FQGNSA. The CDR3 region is CASRLGQGASDTQYF. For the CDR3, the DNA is TGTGCCAGCAGGCTGGGACAGGGGGCCAGTGATACGCAGTATTTT.

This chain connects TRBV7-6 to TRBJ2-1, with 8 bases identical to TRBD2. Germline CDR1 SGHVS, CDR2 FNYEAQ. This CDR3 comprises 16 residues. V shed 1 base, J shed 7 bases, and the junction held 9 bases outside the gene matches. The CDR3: CASSLDGLASRNEQFF. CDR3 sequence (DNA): TGTGCCAGCAGCTTAGATGGACTAGCATCCCGGAATGAGCAGTTCTTC.

Here the CDR3 reads CASSLETPGQGANYGYTF. The CDR3 bases are TGTGCCAGCAGCTTAGAAACACCGGGACAGGGAGCTAACTATGGCTACACCTTC. J is TRBJ1-2 and V is TRBV11-2; 9 bases map to TRBD1. The CDR3 totals 18 residues. Germline values: CDR1 SGHAT, CDR2 FQNNGV. J was trimmed by 0 bases and V by 0 bases; bases with no gene match: 8.

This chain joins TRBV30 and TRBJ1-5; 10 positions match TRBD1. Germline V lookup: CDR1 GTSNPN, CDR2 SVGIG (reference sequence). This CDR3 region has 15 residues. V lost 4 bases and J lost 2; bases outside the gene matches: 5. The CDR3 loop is CAWKSGTGGNQPQHF. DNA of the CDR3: TGTGCCTGGAAATCCGGGACAGGGGGCAATCAGCCCCAGCATTTT.

The CDR3 bases are TGTGCCAGCAGCCCAGGACTAGCGGGGGGGCCTCAGCAGTTCTTC. This translates into CASSPGLAGGPQQFF. The genes are TRBV7-9 and TRBJ2-1; TRBD2 aligns across 15 bases. The CDR3 length is 15 residues. Germline V gene sequence: CDR1 SEHNR, CDR2 FQNEAQ (reference sequence). V trimming: 5 bases; J trimming: 11 bases; junction bases outside the gene matches: 7.